A selection of T cell receptor beta chains follows, all from one sample in a study. One entry per CDR3 protein, called by TCRdb with MiXCR from the 5' RACE reads. The sample carries hundreds of distinct CDR3 sequences, roughly 23% recorded once. This material consisted of gluten tetramer+ CD4+ T cells from blood or duodenal biopsy (not recorded which); whether cultured is not recorded, taken while untreated, on a gluten-free diet, or during gluten challenge (not recorded which). The receptors come from a female donor with celiac disease. The CDR3 runs from the conserved cysteine through the conserved F or W. D genes are given only for firm matches. Part of the rows lack a size; the others show once, few, many or a class for expanded clones.

len: 13
d_gene: TRBD2
v_gene: TRBV11-3
j_gene: TRBJ2-7
abundance: many
CDR3aa: CASSLGGGEEQYF
CDR3nt: TGTGCCAGCAGCTTAGGGGGGGGTGAGGAGCAGTACTTC

len: 17
d_gene: .
v_gene: TRBV18
j_gene: TRBJ2-7
abundance: many
CDR3aa: CASSPPLGHGGIYEQYF
CDR3nt: TGTGCCAGCTCACCACCGCTAGGACACGGGGGTATCTACGAGCAGTACTTC

len: 14
d_gene: .
v_gene: TRBV29-1
j_gene: TRBJ2-3
abundance: large
CDR3aa: CSVGIGEWADTQYF
CDR3nt: TGCAGCGTTGGGATTGGGGAATGGGCAGATACGCAGTATTTT

len: 17
d_gene: TRBD1
v_gene: TRBV15
j_gene: TRBJ2-1
abundance: many
CDR3aa: CATSRVLGQGTYNEQFF
CDR3nt: TGTGCCACCAGCAGAGTTCTGGGACAGGGTACCTACAATGAGCAGTTCTTC

len: 13
d_gene: .
v_gene: TRBV29-1
j_gene: TRBJ2-5
abundance: hyperexpanded
CDR3aa: CSVDPGGIETQYF
CDR3nt: TGCAGCGTTGACCCCGGTGGTATCGAGACCCAGTACTTC

len: 15
d_gene: TRBD1
v_gene: TRBV5-1
j_gene: TRBJ1-5
abundance: many
CDR3aa: CASRHGTGIDQPQHF
CDR3nt: TGCGCCAGCAGACACGGGACAGGGATCGATCAGCCCCAGCATTTT

len: 14
d_gene: .
v_gene: TRBV7-9
j_gene: TRBJ1-2
abundance: many
CDR3aa: CASSHPRTSDGYTF
CDR3nt: TGTGCCAGCAGCCACCCACGGACCTCCGATGGCTACACCTTC

len: 15
d_gene: .
v_gene: TRBV7-2
j_gene: TRBJ2-7
abundance: large
CDR3aa: CASSLRQEFGYEQYF
CDR3nt: TGTGCCAGCAGCTTACGACAGGAATTTGGCTACGAGCAGTACTTC

len: 14
d_gene: TRBD1
v_gene: TRBV29-1
j_gene: TRBJ1-1
abundance: many
CDR3aa: CSVVPTGMHTEAFF
CDR3nt: TGCAGCGTTGTGCCGACAGGGATGCACACTGAAGCTTTCTTT

len: 14
d_gene: .
v_gene: TRBV4-3
j_gene: TRBJ2-2
abundance: medium-sized
CDR3aa: CASSPPPTGGELFF
CDR3nt: TGCGCCAGCAGCCCCCCTCCCACAGGCGGGGAGCTGTTTTTT

len: 14
d_gene: .
v_gene: TRBV11-1
j_gene: TRBJ2-7
abundance: once
CDR3aa: CASSSGAGSTNQYF
CDR3nt: TGTGCCAGCAGCTCGGGGGCAGGGTCTACTAACCAGTACTTC

len: 16
d_gene: .
v_gene: TRBV18
j_gene: TRBJ1-2
abundance: few
CDR3aa: CASSPLPPGRGVGYTF
CDR3nt: TGTGCCAGCTCACCACTCCCGCCAGGGAGGGGCGTTGGCTACACCTTC

len: 19
d_gene: .
v_gene: TRBV4-1
j_gene: TRBJ2-6
abundance: .
CDR3aa: CASSPRAETPNSGVNVLTF
CDR3nt: TGCGCCAGCAGCCCGAGGGCGGAGACGCCTAACTCTGGGGTCAACGTCCTGACTTTC

len: 11
d_gene: .
v_gene: TRBV21-1
j_gene: TRBJ2-1
abundance: medium-sized
CDR3aa: CASSRVHEQFF
CDR3nt: TGTGCCAGCAGCAGGGTCCATGAGCAGTTCTTC

len: 15
d_gene: TRBD2
v_gene: TRBV28
j_gene: TRBJ2-5
abundance: large
CDR3aa: CASGLTSGREETQYF
CDR3nt: TGTGCCAGCGGACTGACTAGCGGGAGGGAAGAGACCCAGTACTTC

len: 14
d_gene: TRBD2
v_gene: TRBV6-5
j_gene: TRBJ2-1
abundance: many
CDR3aa: CASSYTGLADEQFF
CDR3nt: TGTGCCAGCAGTTACACGGGACTAGCGGATGAGCAGTTCTTC

len: 12
d_gene: .
v_gene: TRBV7-2
j_gene: TRBJ2-3
abundance: .
CDR3aa: CASIRSTDTQYF
CDR3nt: TGTGCCAGCATCAGAAGCACAGATACGCAGTATTTT

len: 18
d_gene: TRBD2
v_gene: TRBV14
j_gene: TRBJ2-3
abundance: many
CDR3aa: CASSPRGLGSGRTDTQYF
CDR3nt: TGTGCCAGCAGCCCCCGCGGGTTGGGGAGCGGGAGGACAGATACGCAGTATTTT

len: 15
d_gene: .
v_gene: TRBV11-1
j_gene: TRBJ2-7
abundance: large
CDR3aa: CASSLDSGATYEQYF
CDR3nt: TGTGCCAGCAGCCTTGATAGCGGAGCTACCTACGAGCAGTACTTC

len: 17
d_gene: TRBD2
v_gene: TRBV5-1
j_gene: TRBJ2-2
abundance: .
CDR3aa: CASTRLAGGPNTGELFF
CDR3nt: TGCGCCAGCACCCGACTAGCGGGGGGCCCGAACACCGGGGAGCTGTTTTTT

len: 15
d_gene: .
v_gene: TRBV20-1
j_gene: TRBJ2-3
abundance: medium-sized
CDR3aa: CSATSDSTSTDTQYF
CDR3nt: TGCAGTGCTACCTCGGACTCGACTAGCACAGATACGCAGTATTTT

len: 15
d_gene: .
v_gene: TRBV28
j_gene: TRBJ2-5
abundance: many
CDR3aa: CASSLWSGDGETQYF
CDR3nt: TGTGCCAGCAGTTTATGGTCGGGGGACGGGGAGACCCAGTACTTC

len: 15
d_gene: .
v_gene: TRBV6-1
j_gene: TRBJ2-1
abundance: medium-sized
CDR3aa: CASSGASFSYNEQFF
CDR3nt: TGTGCCAGCAGTGGGGCTAGCTTCTCCTACAATGAGCAGTTCTTC

len: 13
d_gene: .
v_gene: TRBV7-2
j_gene: TRBJ2-3
abundance: large
CDR3aa: CASSFLATDTQYF
CDR3nt: TGTGCCAGCAGCTTTCTAGCAACAGATACGCAGTATTTT

len: 15
d_gene: TRBD1
v_gene: TRBV18
j_gene: TRBJ2-3
abundance: many
CDR3aa: CASSYTTGGTDTQYF
CDR3nt: TGTGCCAGCTCATACACAACAGGGGGCACAGATACGCAGTATTTT

len: 14
d_gene: TRBD1
v_gene: TRBV4-2
j_gene: TRBJ2-4
abundance: large
CDR3aa: CASSLGQGAVIQYF
CDR3nt: TGTGCCAGCAGCCTGGGACAGGGGGCGGTAATTCAGTACTTC

len: 15
d_gene: TRBD2
v_gene: TRBV19
j_gene: TRBJ2-5
abundance: .
CDR3aa: CASSPAGLGQETQYF
CDR3nt: TGTGCCAGTAGTCCCGCGGGACTAGGCCAAGAGACCCAGTACTTC

len: 18
d_gene: TRBD2
v_gene: TRBV5-6
j_gene: TRBJ2-3
abundance: many
CDR3aa: CASSSSGTSHRYTDTQYF
CDR3nt: TGTGCCAGCAGCTCCTCCGGGACTAGCCATCGATACACAGATACGCAGTATTTT

len: 13
d_gene: .
v_gene: TRBV20-1
j_gene: TRBJ1-2
abundance: medium-sized
CDR3aa: CSAREQNLYGYTF
CDR3nt: TGCAGTGCTAGAGAACAGAACCTGTATGGCTACACCTTC

len: 14
d_gene: TRBD1
v_gene: TRBV5-1
j_gene: TRBJ1-2
abundance: .
CDR3aa: CASSWGTGGYGYTF
CDR3nt: TGCGCCAGCAGCTGGGGGACAGGTGGCTATGGCTACACCTTC

len: 13
d_gene: TRBD1
v_gene: TRBV25-1
j_gene: TRBJ2-2
abundance: medium-sized
CDR3aa: CASRRQGAGELFF
CDR3nt: TGTGCCAGCAGGAGACAGGGGGCCGGGGAGCTGTTTTTT

len: 15
d_gene: TRBD1
v_gene: TRBV7-2
j_gene: TRBJ2-7
abundance: medium-sized
CDR3aa: CASSFGQGGSYEQYF
CDR3nt: TGTGCCAGCAGCTTCGGACAGGGGGGAAGCTACGAGCAGTACTTC

len: 18
d_gene: .
v_gene: TRBV7-2
j_gene: TRBJ2-3
abundance: medium-sized
CDR3aa: CASSLAFFRAGGPDTQYF
CDR3nt: TGTGCCAGCAGCTTAGCGTTTTTCAGGGCGGGTGGACCGGATACGCAGTATTTT

len: 13
d_gene: .
v_gene: TRBV7-2
j_gene: TRBJ2-5
abundance: large
CDR3aa: CAGTGGAYETQYF
CDR3nt: TGTGCCGGGACTGGGGGGGCCTACGAGACCCAGTACTTC

len: 16
d_gene: TRBD2
v_gene: TRBV5-4
j_gene: TRBJ2-3
abundance: many
CDR3aa: CASSSGLALNTDTQYF
CDR3nt: TGTGCCAGCAGCTCCGGACTAGCGCTTAACACAGATACGCAGTATTTT